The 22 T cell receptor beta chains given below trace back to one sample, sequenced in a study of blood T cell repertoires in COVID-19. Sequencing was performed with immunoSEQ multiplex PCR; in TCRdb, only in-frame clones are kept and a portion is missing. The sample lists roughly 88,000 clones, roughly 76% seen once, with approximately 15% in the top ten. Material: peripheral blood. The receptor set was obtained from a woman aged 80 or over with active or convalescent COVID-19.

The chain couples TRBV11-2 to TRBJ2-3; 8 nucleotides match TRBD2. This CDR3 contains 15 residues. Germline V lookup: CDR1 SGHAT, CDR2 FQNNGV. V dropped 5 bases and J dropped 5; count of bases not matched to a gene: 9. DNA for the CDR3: TGTGCCAGCAGCCATAAGGGGACTAGAGGAGATACGCAGTATTTT. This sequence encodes CASSHKGTRGDTQYF. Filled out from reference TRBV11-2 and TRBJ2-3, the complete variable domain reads EAGVAQSPRYKIIEKRQSVAFWCNPISGHATLYWYQQILGQGPKLLIQFQNNGVVDDSQLPKDRFSAERLKGVDSTLKIQPAKLEDSAVYLCASSHKGTRGDTQYFGPGTRLTVL.

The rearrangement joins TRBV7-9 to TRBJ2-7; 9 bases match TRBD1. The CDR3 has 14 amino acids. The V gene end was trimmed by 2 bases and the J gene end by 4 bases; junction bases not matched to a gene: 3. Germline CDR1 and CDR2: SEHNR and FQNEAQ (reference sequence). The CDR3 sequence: CASSLQQGAYEQYF. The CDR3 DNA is TGTGCCAGCAGCTTACAACAGGGGGCTTACGAGCAGTACTTC.

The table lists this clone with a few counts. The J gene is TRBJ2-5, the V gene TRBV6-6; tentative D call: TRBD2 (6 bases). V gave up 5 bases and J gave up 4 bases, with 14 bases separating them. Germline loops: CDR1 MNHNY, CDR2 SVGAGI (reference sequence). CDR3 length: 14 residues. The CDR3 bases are TGTGCCAGCAGTCCCCAAGGAGGGAGAGAGACCCAGTACTTC. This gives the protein CASSPQGGRETQYF.

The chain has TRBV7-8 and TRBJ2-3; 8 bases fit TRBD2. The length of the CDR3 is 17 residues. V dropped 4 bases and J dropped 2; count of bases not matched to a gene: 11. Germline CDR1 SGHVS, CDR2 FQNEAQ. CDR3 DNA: TGTGCCAGCAGCTCGAATAATCGCGGGGGGTCCACAGATACGCAGTATTTT. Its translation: CASSSNNRGGSTDTQYF.

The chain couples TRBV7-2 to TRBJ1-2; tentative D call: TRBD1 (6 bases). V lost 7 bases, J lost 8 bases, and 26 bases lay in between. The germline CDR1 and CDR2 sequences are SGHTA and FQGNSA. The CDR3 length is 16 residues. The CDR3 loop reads CASTPTPTGLRGGYTF. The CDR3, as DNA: TGTGCCAGCACCCCGACCCCCACAGGGTTACGTGGCGGCTACACCTTC.

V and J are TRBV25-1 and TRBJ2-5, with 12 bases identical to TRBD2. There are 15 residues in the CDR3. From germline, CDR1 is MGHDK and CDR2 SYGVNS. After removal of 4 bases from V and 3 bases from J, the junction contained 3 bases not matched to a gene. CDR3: CASSGLAGAEETQYF. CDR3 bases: TGTGCCAGCAGTGGACTAGCGGGGGCTGAAGAGACCCAGTACTTC.

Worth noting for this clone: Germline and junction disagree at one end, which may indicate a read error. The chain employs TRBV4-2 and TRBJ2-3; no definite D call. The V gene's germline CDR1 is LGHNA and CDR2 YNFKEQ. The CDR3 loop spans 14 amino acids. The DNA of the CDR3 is TGTGCCAGCAACCAAGATACAGCCCTTGATACGCAGTATTTT. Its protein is CASNQDTALDTQYF.

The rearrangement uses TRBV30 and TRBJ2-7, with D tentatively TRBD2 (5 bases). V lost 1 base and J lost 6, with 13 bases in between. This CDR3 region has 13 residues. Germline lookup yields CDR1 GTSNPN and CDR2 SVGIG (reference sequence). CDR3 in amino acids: CAWSAYGVGEQYF. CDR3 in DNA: TGTGCCTGGAGTGCTTACGGGGTGGGCGAGCAGTACTTC.

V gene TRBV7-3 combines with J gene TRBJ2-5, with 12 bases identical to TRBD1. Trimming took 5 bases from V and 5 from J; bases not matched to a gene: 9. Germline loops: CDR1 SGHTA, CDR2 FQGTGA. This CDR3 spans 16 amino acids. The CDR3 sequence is CASSKSGTGGRETQYF. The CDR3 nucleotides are TGTGCCAGCAGCAAATCCGGGACAGGGGGCAGGGAGACCCAGTACTTC.

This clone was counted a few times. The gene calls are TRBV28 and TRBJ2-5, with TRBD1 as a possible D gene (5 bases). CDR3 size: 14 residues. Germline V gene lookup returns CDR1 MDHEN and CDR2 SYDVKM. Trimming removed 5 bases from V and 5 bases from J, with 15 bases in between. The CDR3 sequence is CASSPPDRKETQYF. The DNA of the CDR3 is TGTGCCAGCAGTCCACCCGACAGAAAGGAGACCCAGTACTTC.

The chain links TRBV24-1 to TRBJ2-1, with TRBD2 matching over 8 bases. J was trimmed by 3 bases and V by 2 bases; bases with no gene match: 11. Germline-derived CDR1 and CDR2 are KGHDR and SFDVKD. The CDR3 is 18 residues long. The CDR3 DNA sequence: TGTGCCACCAGTGATTCCCGCGGGGGGTTGGATAACTACAATGAGCAGTTCTTC. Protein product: CATSDSRGGLDNYNEQFF.

Here the CDR3 DNA reads TGTGCCAGCAGCGAGGGTCTTCTCTCTGGAAACACCATATATTTT. Translating it yields CASSEGLLSGNTIYF. V and J are TRBV25-1 and TRBJ1-3; unclear D gene. CDR3 length equals 15 residues. The germline V and J ends were trimmed by 6 bases and 0 bases, with 12 bases remaining between them. Germline CDR1 reads MGHDK; CDR2 reads SYGVNS.

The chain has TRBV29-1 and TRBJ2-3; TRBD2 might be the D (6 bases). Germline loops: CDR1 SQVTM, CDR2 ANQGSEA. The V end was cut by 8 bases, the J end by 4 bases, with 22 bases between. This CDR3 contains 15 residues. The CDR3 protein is CSLYGGDVGADTQYF. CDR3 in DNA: TGCAGCCTCTACGGAGGGGACGTAGGGGCAGATACGCAGTATTTT.

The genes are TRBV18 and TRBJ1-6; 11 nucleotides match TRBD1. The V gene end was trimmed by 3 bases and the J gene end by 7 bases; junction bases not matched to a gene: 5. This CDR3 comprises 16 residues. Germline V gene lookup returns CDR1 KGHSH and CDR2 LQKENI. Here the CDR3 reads CASSPSGQGANSPLHF. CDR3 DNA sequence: TGTGCCAGCTCACCCTCCGGACAGGGGGCGAATTCACCCCTCCACTTT. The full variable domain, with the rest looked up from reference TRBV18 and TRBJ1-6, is NAGVMQNPRHLVRRRGQEARLRCSPMKGHSHVYWYRQLPEEGLKFMVYLQKENIIDESGMPKERFSAEFPKEGPSILRIQQVVRGDSAAYFCASSPSGQGANSPLHFGNGTRLTVT.

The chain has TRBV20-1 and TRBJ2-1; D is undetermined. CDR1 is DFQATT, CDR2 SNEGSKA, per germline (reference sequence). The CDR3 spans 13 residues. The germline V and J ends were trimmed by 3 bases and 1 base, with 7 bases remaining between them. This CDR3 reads CSASGDSYNEQFF. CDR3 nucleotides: TGCAGTGCTAGTGGCGATTCCTACAATGAGCAGTTCTTC.

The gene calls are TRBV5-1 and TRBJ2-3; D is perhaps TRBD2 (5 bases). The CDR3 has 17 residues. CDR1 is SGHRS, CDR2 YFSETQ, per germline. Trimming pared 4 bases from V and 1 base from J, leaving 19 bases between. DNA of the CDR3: TGCGCCAGCAGCATACTATCCGACGGGAAAGGCACAGATACGCAGTATTTT. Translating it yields CASSILSDGKGTDTQYF.

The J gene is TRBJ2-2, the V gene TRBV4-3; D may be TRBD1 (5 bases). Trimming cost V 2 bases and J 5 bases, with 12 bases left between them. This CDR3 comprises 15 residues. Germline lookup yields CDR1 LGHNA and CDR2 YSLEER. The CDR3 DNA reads TGCGCCAGCAGCCAATCGGACCAGGGAACCGGGGAGCTGTTTTTT. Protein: CASSQSDQGTGELFF.

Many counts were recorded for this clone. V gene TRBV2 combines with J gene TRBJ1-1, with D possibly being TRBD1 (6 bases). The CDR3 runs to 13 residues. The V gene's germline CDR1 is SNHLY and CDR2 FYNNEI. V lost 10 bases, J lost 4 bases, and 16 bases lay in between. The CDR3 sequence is CATAQGLGTEAFF. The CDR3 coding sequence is TGTGCCACCGCACAGGGCCTAGGCACTGAAGCTTTCTTT.

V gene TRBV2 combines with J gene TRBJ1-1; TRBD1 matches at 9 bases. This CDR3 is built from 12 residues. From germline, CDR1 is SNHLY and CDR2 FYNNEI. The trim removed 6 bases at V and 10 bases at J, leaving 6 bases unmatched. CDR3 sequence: CASRWTGERAFF. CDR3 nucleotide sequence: TGTGCCAGCAGGTGGACAGGGGAGCGAGCTTTCTTT.

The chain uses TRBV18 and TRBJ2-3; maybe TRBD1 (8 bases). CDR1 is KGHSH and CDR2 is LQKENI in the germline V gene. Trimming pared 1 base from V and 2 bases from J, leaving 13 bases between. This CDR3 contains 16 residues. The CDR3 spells CASSPQQGGTTDTQYF. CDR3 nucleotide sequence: TGTGCCAGCTCACCACAACAGGGGGGGACCACAGATACGCAGTATTTT.

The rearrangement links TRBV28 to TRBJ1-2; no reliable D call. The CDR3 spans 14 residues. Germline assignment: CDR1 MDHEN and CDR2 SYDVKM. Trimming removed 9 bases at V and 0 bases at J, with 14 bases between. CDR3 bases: TGTGCCAGTGGGGAGCGGATAACTAACTATGGCTACACCTTC. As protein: CASGERITNYGYTF.

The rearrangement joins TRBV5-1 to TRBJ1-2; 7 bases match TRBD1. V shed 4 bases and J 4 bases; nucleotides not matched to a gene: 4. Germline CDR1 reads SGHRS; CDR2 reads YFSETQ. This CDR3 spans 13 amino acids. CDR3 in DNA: TGCGCCAGCAGCATACAGGGGACCTATGGCTACACCTTC. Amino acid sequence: CASSIQGTYGYTF.